A single sample gave rise to the 7 T cell receptor beta chains below, sequenced in a study of cytomegalovirus exposure and HLA in healthy donors. The PCR employed 60 Vbeta primers together with 13 Jbeta primers. Generated by immunoSEQ multiplex PCR, the TCRdb table keeps only in-frame clones and is missing some. The sample shows 100,000 to 120,000 clones, over 65% of them seen only once. Source material: PBMCs. The source is a woman between 35 and 50 years old in good health and CMV-seropositive.

This clone showed up just once. The chain links TRBV30 to TRBJ1-1; 10 nucleotides match TRBD1. CDR3 length equals 16 residues. V lost 2 bases, J lost 4 bases, and 10 bases stayed unmatched. The germline gives CDR1 GTSNPN, CDR2 SVGIG (reference sequence). The CDR3 loop reads CAWSPRDRGSSTEAFF. DNA for the CDR3: TGTGCCTGGAGTCCCCGGGACAGGGGTTCGAGCACTGAAGCTTTCTTT.

About this clone: The junction differs from germline at one of its ends, possibly a read error. The CDR3 here is CSSSPIQTGENTEAFF. The DNA for the CDR3 is TGTTCCAGCAGCCCTATCCAAACAGGGGAGAACACTGAAGCTTTCTTT. This chain uses TRBV7-9 with TRBJ1-1; TRBD1 matches 7 bases. The CDR3 contains 16 residues. The germline V gene encodes CDR1 SEHNR and CDR2 FQNEAQ (reference sequence).

The chain links TRBV19 to TRBJ2-5; tentative D call: TRBD1 (5 bases). In germline, CDR1 is LNHDA, CDR2 SQIVND (reference sequence). CDR3 length equals 16 residues. V lost 3 bases to trimming and J lost 0 bases, with 14 bases between them. The CDR3 is CASSIWRTPYQETQYF. The DNA for the CDR3 is TGTGCCAGTAGTATTTGGCGGACACCGTACCAAGAGACCCAGTACTTC.

This chain connects TRBV19 to TRBJ1-5; possible D gene TRBD1, 6 bases. The CDR3 length is 14 residues. Germline loops: CDR1 LNHDA, CDR2 SQIVND (reference sequence). Deletions cut 3 bases from V and 6 bases from J, with 12 bases between. In DNA, the CDR3 is TGTGCCAGTAGTATGTATGGCAGGGGTCAGCCCCAGCATTTT. This sequence encodes CASSMYGRGQPQHF.

This clone was counted between two and nine times. V is TRBV7-8 and J is TRBJ1-2; the D is unclear. This CDR3 spans 14 amino acids. V lost 1 base to trimming and J lost 7 bases, with 13 bases between them. From germline, CDR1 is SGHVS and CDR2 FQNEAQ. This chain's CDR3 is CASSLVVEGGGYTF. CDR3 DNA sequence: TGTGCCAGCAGCTTAGTGGTGGAAGGAGGTGGCTACACCTTC.

This chain uses TRBV4-3 with TRBJ1-1; unclear D gene. V was shortened by 0 bases and J by 1 base, with 6 bases between the two germline ends. The CDR3 totals 14 residues. Germline loops: CDR1 LGHNA, CDR2 YSLEER. CDR3 protein: CASSQDWQNTEAFF. CDR3 bases: TGCGCCAGCAGCCAAGATTGGCAGAACACTGAAGCTTTCTTT.

This clone was seen once. V and J are TRBV7-9 and TRBJ2-1; the D gene is possibly TRBD2 (6 bases). The germline V gene has CDR1 SEHNR and CDR2 FQNEAQ (reference sequence). The V end lost 4 bases, the J end lost 0 bases, and 13 bases lay between the germline ends. CDR3 length: 16 residues. In nucleotides, the CDR3 is TGTGCCAGCAGCTCGAGGGACTTAAGCTCCTACAATGAGCAGTTCTTC. Translated, it gives CASSSRDLSSYNEQFF.